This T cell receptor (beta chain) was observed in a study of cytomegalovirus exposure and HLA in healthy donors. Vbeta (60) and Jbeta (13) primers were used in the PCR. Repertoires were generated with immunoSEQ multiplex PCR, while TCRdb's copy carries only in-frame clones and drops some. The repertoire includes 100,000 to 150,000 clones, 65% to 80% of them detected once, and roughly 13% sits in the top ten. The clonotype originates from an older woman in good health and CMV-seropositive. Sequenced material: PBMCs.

The CDR3, as DNA: TGTGCCAGCAGTGACGAGGGACTTAGCACAGATACGCAGTATTTT. This gives the protein CASSDEGLSTDTQYF. The chain has TRBV6-4 and TRBJ2-3; D possibly corresponds to TRBD2 (6 bases). Deletions cut 2 bases from V and 0 bases from J, with 9 bases between. There are 15 residues in the CDR3. The germline CDR1 and CDR2 sequences are MRHNA and SNTAGT.